This T cell receptor (beta chain) appears in the sequencing data of a study of PD-1 blockade in classical Hodgkin lymphoma. To note about this clone: What it binds is unknown.

Findings and limits, study-wide: The causes of the repertoire differences, possibly disease activity or prior therapy, remain undefined. Newly diagnosed patients were reported to start with lower TCR diversity than healthy donors.

The data were produced by immunoSEQ multiplex PCR, yet TCRdb's version contains in-frame clones alone and is incomplete. The sample yields under 80,000 clones, over 85% seen once. Time point specified: newly diagnosed, previously untreated cHL patient sample. The TCR was taken from a human donor with classical Hodgkin lymphoma. Input material: peripheral blood mononuclear cells (PBMCs).

The CDR3 DNA is TGTGCCAGTAGTATAGGAATTGGACAGTTAGGGGACACTGAAGCTTTCTTT. Translating it yields CASSIGIGQLGDTEAFF. This chain uses TRBV19 with TRBJ1-1; perhaps TRBD1 as D (6 bases). V was cut by 1 base and J by 3 bases, with 18 bases left in between. Per the germline V gene, CDR1 is LNHDA and CDR2 is SQIVND (reference sequence). The CDR3 extends over 17 amino acids.